These 9 T cell receptor beta chains share one sample of origin, sequenced in a study of blood T cell repertoires in COVID-19. The method was immunoSEQ multiplex PCR; TCRdb's version includes in-frame clones alone and lacks a portion of them. The table shows 85,000 to 95,000 clones, with roughly 89% occurring only once. The sequenced sample consisted of peripheral blood. These receptor sequences come from an elderly woman with active COVID-19.

V usage is TRBV6-2 or TRBV6-3 and J usage is TRBJ2-5; 7 positions agree with TRBD2. The germline CDR1 and CDR2 sequences are MNHEY and SVGEGT. The CDR3 is 15 amino acids. The V gene end was trimmed by 4 bases and the J gene end by 4 bases; junction bases not matched to a gene: 9. In DNA, the CDR3 is TGTGCCAGCAGTTCTCCAGGGAGGGCCATAGAGACCCAGTACTTC. Its translation: CASSSPGRAIETQYF.

The chain has TRBV5-4 and TRBJ2-7; 11 nucleotides align to TRBD2. The CDR3 runs 17 residues. J was trimmed by 3 bases and V by 1 base; bases with no gene match: 9. Germline V gene data show CDR1 as SGHNT and CDR2 as YYREEE (reference sequence). The CDR3 sequence: CASSLSGSGRAGYEQYF. The CDR3 DNA is TGTGCCAGCAGCTTGTCCGGTAGCGGGAGGGCGGGCTACGAGCAGTACTTC.

This chain uses TRBV18 with TRBJ2-5; 7 bases are shared with TRBD1. With 2 bases clipped from V and 7 bases from J, the junction kept 7 bases outside the gene matches. The CDR3 totals 14 residues. Per the germline V gene, CDR1 is KGHSH and CDR2 is LQKENI. CDR3 in DNA: TGTGCCAGCTCACCAGATACAGGGGCGAGGACCCAGTACTTC. This sequence encodes CASSPDTGARTQYF. The whole variable domain, filled in from reference TRBV18 and TRBJ2-5, reads NAGVMQNPRHLVRRRGQEARLRCSPMKGHSHVYWYRQLPEEGLKFMVYLQKENIIDESGMPKERFSAEFPKEGPSILRIQQVVRGDSAAYFCASSPDTGARTQYFGPGTRLLVL.

V and J are TRBV30 and TRBJ2-3, with 13 bases lining up with TRBD2. Per the germline V gene, CDR1 is GTSNPN and CDR2 is SVGIG (reference sequence). This CDR3 contains 17 residues. J gave up 4 bases and V 3 bases, and 10 bases lay outside the gene matches. In DNA, the CDR3 is TGTGCCTGGAGCCTTGGGACTAGCGGGATGGCGGCAGATACGCAGTATTTT. As protein: CAWSLGTSGMAADTQYF.

This sequence joins TRBV6-5 and TRBJ2-7; D might be TRBD2 (6 bases). The CDR3 totals 15 residues. Trimming left V 6 bases short and J 0 bases short, with 15 bases between. Germline V CDR1 and CDR2: MNHEY, SVGAGI. The CDR3 coding sequence is TGTGCCAGCAGCCAAGAGGCGGGGTTCTCCTACGAGCAGTACTTC. It is translated as CASSQEAGFSYEQYF.

The table lists this clone with a count of one. This chain connects TRBV6-6 to TRBJ2-1, with TRBD2 as a possible D gene (6 bases). V was pared by 4 bases and J by 15 bases, with 13 bases between. The length of the CDR3 is 11 residues. Germline V CDR1 and CDR2: MNHNY, SVGAGI (reference sequence). The CDR3 loop reads CASSSGTRGFF. The CDR3 DNA reads as TGTGCCAGCAGTTCCGGGACTCGCGGGTTCTTC.

This chain uses TRBV10-1 with TRBJ1-4; perhaps TRBD1 as D (6 bases). Trimming removed 8 bases from V and 8 bases from J, with 15 bases in between. The CDR3 contains 13 residues. In germline, CDR1 is WNHNN, CDR2 SYGVQD (reference sequence). In DNA form, the CDR3 reads TGCGCCAGCCTTCGGTACAGGGAAGAAAAACTGTTTTTT. Translation: CASLRYREEKLFF.

The chain combines TRBV3-1 (or the pseudogene TRBV3-2) with TRBJ2-7, with TRBD2 identical over 11 bases. This CDR3 has 15 residues. The germline V gene encodes CDR1 LGHDT and CDR2 YNNKEL (reference sequence). V shed 5 bases, J shed 2 bases, and the junction held 5 bases outside the gene matches. Here the CDR3 DNA reads TGTGCCAGCAGCTCTACTAGCGGGAGTGCCTACGAGCAGTACTTC. It yields the protein CASSSTSGSAYEQYF.

The chain links TRBV6-4 to TRBJ1-5; D remains ambiguous. Trimming stripped 4 bases from V and 7 bases from J, with 14 bases between. CDR3 size: 14 residues. The V gene's germline CDR1 is MRHNA and CDR2 SNTAGT. CDR3 DNA sequence: TGTGCCAGCAGTGGCCCGGGAGCCCGACAGCCCCAGCATTTT. It is translated as CASSGPGARQPQHF.